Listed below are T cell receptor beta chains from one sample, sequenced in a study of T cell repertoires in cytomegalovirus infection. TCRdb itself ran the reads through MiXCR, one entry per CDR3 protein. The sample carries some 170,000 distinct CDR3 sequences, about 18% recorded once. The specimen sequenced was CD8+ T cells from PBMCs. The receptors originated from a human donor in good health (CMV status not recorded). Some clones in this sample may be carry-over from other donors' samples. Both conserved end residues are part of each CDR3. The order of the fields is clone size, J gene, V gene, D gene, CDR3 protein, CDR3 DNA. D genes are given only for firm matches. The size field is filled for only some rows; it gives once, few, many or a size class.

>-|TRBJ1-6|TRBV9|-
CASSVEGQSYNSPLHF
TGTGCCAGCAGCGTAGAGGGTCAGTCCTATAATTCACCCCTCCACTTT
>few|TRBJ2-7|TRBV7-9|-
CASSPPVTPYEQYF
TGTGCCAGCAGCCCGCCCGTTACCCCCTACGAGCAGTACTTC
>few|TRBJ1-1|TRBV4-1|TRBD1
CASSQTGATEAFF
TGTGCCAGCAGCCAGACAGGGGCCACTGAAGCTTTCTTT
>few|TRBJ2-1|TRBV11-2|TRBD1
CASSLDRGTANYNEQFF
TGTGCCAGCAGCTTAGATAGGGGGACAGCCAACTACAATGAGCAGTTCTTC
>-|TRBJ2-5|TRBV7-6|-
CASSDRTVQETQYF
TGTGCTAGCAGCGACCGGACAGTCCAAGAGACCCAGTACTTC
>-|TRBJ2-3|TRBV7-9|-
CTSAPYRRGTDTQYF
TGTACCAGCGCACCTTACCGTCGTGGGACAGATACGCAGTATTTT
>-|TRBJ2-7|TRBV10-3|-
CAISESGGTYEQYF
TGTGCCATCAGTGAGTCAGGCGGGACCTACGAGCAGTACTTC
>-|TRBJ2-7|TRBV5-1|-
CASSFRSGYEQYF
TGCGCCAGCAGCTTCCGAAGTGGCTACGAGCAGTACTTC
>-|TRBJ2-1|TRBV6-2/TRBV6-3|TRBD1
CATSFSGTGGVEQFF
TGTGCCACTTCCTTCTCCGGGACAGGGGGCGTTGAGCAGTTCTTC
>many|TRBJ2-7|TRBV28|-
CASSLRGYEQYF
TGTGCCAGCAGTTTACGGGGGTACGAGCAGTACTTC
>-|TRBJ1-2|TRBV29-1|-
CSVVGGAGPYGYTF
TGCAGCGTTGTGGGGGGCGCGGGACCCTATGGCTACACCTTC
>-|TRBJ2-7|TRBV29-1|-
CSVRVSYEQYF
TGCAGCGTGAGAGTATCCTACGAGCAGTACTTC
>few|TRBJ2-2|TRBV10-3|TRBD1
CAISDSTGYTGELFF
TGTGCCATCAGCGATTCGACAGGGTACACCGGGGAGCTGTTTTTT
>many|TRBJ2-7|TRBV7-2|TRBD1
CASSSGDSSYEQYF
TGTGCCAGCAGCTCAGGGGACAGCTCCTACGAGCAGTACTTC
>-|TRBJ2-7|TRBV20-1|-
CSARLRESYEQYF
TGCAGTGCCAGACTGAGGGAGTCCTACGAGCAGTACTTC
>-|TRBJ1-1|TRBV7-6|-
CASSLGRAGANTEAFF
TGTGCCAGCAGCTTAGGAAGGGCAGGGGCGAACACTGAAGCTTTCTTT